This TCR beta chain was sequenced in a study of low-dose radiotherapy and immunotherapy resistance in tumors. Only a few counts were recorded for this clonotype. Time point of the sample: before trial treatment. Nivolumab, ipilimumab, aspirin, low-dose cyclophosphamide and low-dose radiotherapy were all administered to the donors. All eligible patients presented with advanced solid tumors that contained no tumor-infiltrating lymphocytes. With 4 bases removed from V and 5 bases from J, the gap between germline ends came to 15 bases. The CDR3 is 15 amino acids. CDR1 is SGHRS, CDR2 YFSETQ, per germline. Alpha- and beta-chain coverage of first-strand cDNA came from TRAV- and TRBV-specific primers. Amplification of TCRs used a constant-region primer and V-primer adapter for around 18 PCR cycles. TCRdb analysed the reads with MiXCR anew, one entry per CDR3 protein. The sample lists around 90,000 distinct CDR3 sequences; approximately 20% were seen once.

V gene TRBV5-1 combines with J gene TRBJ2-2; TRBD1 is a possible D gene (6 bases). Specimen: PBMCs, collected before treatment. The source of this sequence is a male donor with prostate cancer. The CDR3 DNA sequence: TGCGCCAGCAGCAGAATTACAGGGAAGACCGGGGAGCTGTTTTTT. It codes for CASSRITGKTGELFF.